A selection of T cell receptor beta chains follows, all from one sample in a study of blood T cell repertoires in COVID-19. Measured with immunoSEQ multiplex PCR; TCRdb has only the in-frame clones, and not every one. The table records about 310,000 clones, about nine tenths of them present only once. Sequencing was done on a sample of PBMCs or T cells enriched from blood (not recorded which). The receptors were gathered from a man in his sixties who had recovered from COVID-19. CDR3s include the opening cysteine and the closing phenylalanine or tryptophan. A D gene is named only where the DNA matches it firmly. The listing skips clone size in some rows; elsewhere it reads once, few, many or a size class.

CDR3aa: CASSYSRGSYEQYF; CDR3nt: TGTGCCAGCAGTTACTCGAGGGGGAGTTACGAGCAGTACTTC; v_gene: TRBV6-5; abundance: few; j_gene: TRBJ2-7; d_gene: NA
CDR3aa: CATSSRAFNEQFF; CDR3nt: TGTGCCACCAGCAGCAGGGCCTTTAATGAGCAGTTCTTC; v_gene: TRBV15; abundance: few; j_gene: TRBJ2-1; d_gene: NA
CDR3aa: CASSSPGLENTGELFF; CDR3nt: TGTGCCAGCTCATCGCCGGGACTCGAAAACACCGGGGAGCTGTTTTTT; v_gene: TRBV18; abundance: NA; j_gene: TRBJ2-2; d_gene: NA
CDR3aa: CATSATTGSYNEQFF; CDR3nt: TGTGCCACCAGTGCGACCACGGGCTCCTACAATGAGCAGTTCTTC; v_gene: TRBV24-1; abundance: NA; j_gene: TRBJ2-1; d_gene: NA
CDR3aa: CASSQYEPGLARSNGETQYF; CDR3nt: TGCGCCAGCAGCCAATACGAGCCGGGACTAGCGAGGAGTAACGGAGAGACCCAGTACTTC; v_gene: TRBV4-1; abundance: NA; j_gene: TRBJ2-5; d_gene: TRBD2
CDR3aa: CAISNLDTHTEQFF; CDR3nt: TGTGCCATCAGCAATCTGGACACGCACACTGAGCAGTTCTTC; v_gene: TRBV10-3; abundance: NA; j_gene: TRBJ2-1; d_gene: NA
CDR3aa: CASTLDRNTEAFF; CDR3nt: TGTGCCAGCACCTTAGACAGGAACACTGAAGCTTTCTTT; v_gene: TRBV6-5; abundance: NA; j_gene: TRBJ1-1; d_gene: NA
CDR3aa: CASSLWGSASGSTDTQYF; CDR3nt: TGTGCCAGCAGTTTATGGGGGTCAGCGAGCGGATCCACAGATACGCAGTATTTT; v_gene: TRBV28; abundance: NA; j_gene: TRBJ2-3; d_gene: NA
CDR3aa: CASSQSVNTDTQYF; CDR3nt: TGCGCCAGCAGCCAATCGGTCAACACAGATACGCAGTATTTT; v_gene: TRBV4-3; abundance: once; j_gene: TRBJ2-3; d_gene: NA
CDR3aa: CASSDQPGLAGLKYF; CDR3nt: TGTGCCAGCAGTGACCAACCGGGACTAGCGGGTTTGAAGTACTTC; v_gene: TRBV6-1; abundance: NA; j_gene: TRBJ2-7; d_gene: TRBD2
CDR3aa: CASSQSGTGAVRPQHF; CDR3nt: TGTGCCAGCAGCCAATCGGGGACAGGGGCGGTTCGGCCCCAGCATTTT; v_gene: TRBV4-2; abundance: NA; j_gene: TRBJ1-5; d_gene: TRBD1
CDR3aa: CASSLGTSGRGADTQYF; CDR3nt: TGTGCCAGCAGCCTAGGGACTAGCGGGAGGGGGGCAGATACGCAGTATTTT; v_gene: TRBV5-4; abundance: NA; j_gene: TRBJ2-3; d_gene: TRBD2
CDR3aa: CASSYSAGTINIQYF; CDR3nt: TGTGCCAGCAGTTACTCGGCCGGGACAATCAACATTCAGTACTTC; v_gene: TRBV6-5; abundance: NA; j_gene: TRBJ2-4; d_gene: NA
CDR3aa: CASSPPRRERETQYF; CDR3nt: TGTGCCAGCAGCCCCCCCCGGAGGGAACGGGAGACCCAGTACTTC; v_gene: TRBV6-5; abundance: NA; j_gene: TRBJ2-5; d_gene: NA
CDR3aa: CSVVGLAGSLRQFF; CDR3nt: TGCAGCGTTGTAGGGCTAGCGGGATCTTTGAGGCAGTTCTTC; v_gene: TRBV29-1; abundance: NA; j_gene: TRBJ2-1; d_gene: TRBD2
CDR3aa: CASSLGEGAAYGYTF; CDR3nt: TGCGCCAGCAGCTTAGGTGAGGGAGCGGCCTATGGCTACACCTTC; v_gene: TRBV5-1; abundance: NA; j_gene: TRBJ1-2; d_gene: NA
CDR3aa: CASSRRGGAVTNEKLFF; CDR3nt: TGCGCCAGCAGCCGGAGAGGGGGGGCTGTGACTAATGAAAAACTGTTTTTT; v_gene: TRBV4-1; abundance: few; j_gene: TRBJ1-4; d_gene: NA
CDR3aa: CASISLASAGEPSEQFF; CDR3nt: TGCGCCAGCATATCTCTGGCGTCTGCGGGAGAACCCAGTGAGCAGTTCTTC; v_gene: TRBV5-1; abundance: NA; j_gene: TRBJ2-1; d_gene: TRBD2
CDR3aa: CASSPPGQGYQPQHF; CDR3nt: TGTGCCAGCAGTCCTCCGGGACAGGGGTATCAGCCCCAGCATTTT; v_gene: TRBV28; abundance: few; j_gene: TRBJ1-5; d_gene: TRBD1
CDR3aa: CASSTGARSSYNEQFF; CDR3nt: TGTGCCAGCAGCACGGGAGCGCGGAGCTCCTACAATGAGCAGTTCTTC; v_gene: TRBV7-6; abundance: once; j_gene: TRBJ2-1; d_gene: NA
CDR3aa: CASSPLPRQGASYEQYF; CDR3nt: TGTGCCAGCTCACCACTCCCGAGACAGGGGGCGAGTTACGAGCAGTACTTC; v_gene: TRBV18; abundance: NA; j_gene: TRBJ2-7; d_gene: TRBD1